This TCR beta chain came from a study of graft-versus-host responses after intestinal transplantation. Irradiated, violet-dye-labeled stimulator cells, around 200,000 in number, were plated with around 200,000 CFSE-labeled responder cells. Here immunoSEQ multiplex PCR was the method, and the copy in TCRdb shows in-frame clones only, minus some. The sample lists over 3,000 clones, 40% to 50% seen once, with about 6.4% in the top ten. Per germline, CDR1 SGHDT and CDR2 YYEEEE. Unmatched junction bases numbered 16, after V lost 2 bases and J lost 3 bases. The length of the CDR3 is 19 residues. The input for sequencing was alloreactive CD8+ T cells from a mixed lymphocyte reaction culture, taken before transplantation. The subset is: CFSE-low proliferating T cells sorted from roughly 6-day pre-transplant mixed lymphocyte reaction (GvH or HvG direction). V and J are TRBV5-6 and TRBJ2-3; TRBD2 agrees at 9 bases. The receptor comes from a human patient who was an organ donor for intestinal transplantation. CDR3 loop: CASSFLASGREGITDTQYF. CDR3 nucleotide sequence: TGTGCCAGCAGCTTCTTAGCATCGGGGCGGGAGGGAATAACAGATACGCAGTATTTT.